This T cell receptor beta chain was captured in a study of early T cells in non-severe SARS-CoV-2 infection. Broader study findings: In VDJdb matching, anti-spike CD8 responses were favored while private and CD4 specificities went missing.

This clonotype came up a few times. The antigen is not known. In the library, individual cDNA molecules carried attached unique molecular identifiers. Each CDR3 protein gets one entry after TCRdb re-called the 5' RACE reads with MiXCR. This repertoire shows 61,000 or so distinct CDR3 sequences, about 11% found once; its top ten account for about 1%. This sample comprised whole blood, obtained at baseline. This receptor was taken from an adult who was a healthcare worker with PCR-confirmed SARS-CoV-2 infection or an uninfected control (not recorded which). The donor label of this sample is uncertain.

CDR3 in DNA: TGTGCCATCAGTGAAGCAGGGCTCGATACGCAGTATTTT. It is translated as CAISEAGLDTQYF. The V and J genes are TRBV10-3 and TRBJ2-3; tentatively, D is TRBD1 (5 bases). Germline lookup yields CDR1 ENHRY and CDR2 SYGVKD. This CDR3 comprises 13 residues. V was clipped by 3 bases and J by 6 bases, with 10 bases between them.